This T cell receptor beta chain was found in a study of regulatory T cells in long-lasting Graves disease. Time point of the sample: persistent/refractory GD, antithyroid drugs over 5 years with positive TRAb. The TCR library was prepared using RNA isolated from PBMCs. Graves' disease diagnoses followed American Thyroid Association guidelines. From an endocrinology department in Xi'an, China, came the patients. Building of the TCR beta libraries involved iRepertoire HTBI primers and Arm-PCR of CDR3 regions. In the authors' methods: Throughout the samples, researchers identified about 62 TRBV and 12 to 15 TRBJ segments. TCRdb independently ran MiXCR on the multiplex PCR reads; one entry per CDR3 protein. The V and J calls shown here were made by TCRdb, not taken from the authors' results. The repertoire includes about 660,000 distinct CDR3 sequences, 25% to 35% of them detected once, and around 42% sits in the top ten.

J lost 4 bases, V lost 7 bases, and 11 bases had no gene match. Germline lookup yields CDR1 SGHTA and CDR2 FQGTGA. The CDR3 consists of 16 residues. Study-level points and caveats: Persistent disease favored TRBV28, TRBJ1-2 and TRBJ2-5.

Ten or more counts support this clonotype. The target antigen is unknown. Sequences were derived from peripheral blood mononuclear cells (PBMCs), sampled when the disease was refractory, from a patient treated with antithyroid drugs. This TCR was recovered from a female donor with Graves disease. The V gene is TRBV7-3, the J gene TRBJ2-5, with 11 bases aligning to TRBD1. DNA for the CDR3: TGTGCCAGCACCCAGACCGGGACAGGGGGGTCAGAGACCCAGTACTTC. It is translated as CASTQTGTGGSETQYF.